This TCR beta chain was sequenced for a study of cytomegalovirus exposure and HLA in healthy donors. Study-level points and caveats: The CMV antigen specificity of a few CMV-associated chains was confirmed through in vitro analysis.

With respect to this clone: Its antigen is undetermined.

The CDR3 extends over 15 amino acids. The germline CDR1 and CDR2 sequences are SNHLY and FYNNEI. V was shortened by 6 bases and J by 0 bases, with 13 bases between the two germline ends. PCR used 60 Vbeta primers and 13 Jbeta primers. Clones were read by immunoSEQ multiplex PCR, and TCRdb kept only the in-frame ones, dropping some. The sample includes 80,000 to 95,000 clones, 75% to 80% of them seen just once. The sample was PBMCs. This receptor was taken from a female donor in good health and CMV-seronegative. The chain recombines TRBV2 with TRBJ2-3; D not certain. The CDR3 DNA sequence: TGTGCCAGCAGGGAGCAGCCGGCTAGCACAGATACGCAGTATTTT. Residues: CASREQPASTDTQYF.